This T cell receptor beta chain was retrieved from a study of T cells expressing NK-cell markers. Background on the study: Each TCR beta repertoire originated in sorted T cells that were CD3+CD56+NKG2C+, CD3+CD56+NKG2C- or CD3+CD56-NKG2C+.

Study-level results: The leading position in the CD3+CD56-NKG2C+ fraction of a handful of donors also went to these clonotypes.

TCRdb reprocessed the 5' RACE reads and stores each CDR3 protein as one record, lacking DNA. The sample spans hundreds of thousands of distinct CDR3 sequences; the ten largest clones claim under 7.5%. Germline-derived CDR1 and CDR2 are SQVTM and ANQGSEA. The CDR3 is 12 residues long. As to this clonotype: Its specificity is unknown.

The chain uses TRBV29-1 and TRBJ2-1; TCRdb's D call of TRBD1 is untestable without DNA. This clonotype was obtained from a woman aged 18-70 years in good health. The sequenced sample consisted of blood T cells: a sorted CD56 or NKG2C T cell subset, CD4+ or CD8+ T cells, or bulk PBMC T cells (not recorded which). The CDR3 loop is CSVLGAVGEQFF.